The clone carrying this T cell receptor beta chain has only a few counts. Its specificity is unknown. Each sorted population was over 95% pure. Of the isolated RNA, all was reverse transcribed, and so the sequenced material was expressed TCRB transcripts. Only in-frame clones appear in the TCRdb table, and some are missing; sequencing was by immunoSEQ multiplex PCR. There are under 850,000 clones in the sample; 13% occur only once, and roughly 0.022% lies in the top ten. These data are taken from a study of beta chain features in type 1 diabetes. Points from the study as a whole: The study found moderately but significantly shorter TCRB CDR3s in all four CD4+ subsets of Type 1 diabetes patients. A potential PCR bias toward shorter templates would be equal in patient and control samples.

The CDR3 spans 12 residues. Germline values: CDR1 ENHRY, CDR2 SYGVKD. Trimming shortened V by 0 bases and J by 8 bases, and 7 bases separated the two germline ends. The receptor was isolated from a man aged 18 to 29 with type 1 diabetes. The chain uses TRBV10-3 and TRBJ1-2; D remains ambiguous. The sample taken for sequencing was naive CD4+ T cells from blood. CDR3 sequence reads: CAISESEMGYTF. CDR3 DNA sequence: TGTGCCATCAGTGAGTCGGAGATGGGCTACACCTTC.